This T cell receptor beta chain was identified in a study of OX40 agonist ivuxolimab in advanced cancers. Study background: Patients received the agonistic anti-OX40 (CD134) antibody ivuxolimab. Age averaged 60 years (range roughly 20 to 90), and more than 80% were male. Previous treatment with anti-PD-1, anti-PD-L1 or anti-CTLA-4 therapy was allowed; less than 45% had received some. General study results and limits: Average numbers of expanded clones were greater in CD8+ T cells than in CD4+.

TCRdb keeps only in-frame clones here, not all; method: immunoSEQ multiplex PCR. The sample yields tens of thousands of clones, around nine tenths seen once. A remark on this clone: As yet, its antigen is unknown.

V gave up 3 bases and J gave up 4 bases, with 16 bases separating them. CDR1 is KGHSH, CDR2 LQKENI, per germline. The CDR3 extends over 16 amino acids. The TCR was taken from an adult with an advanced solid tumor such as melanoma, head and neck, liver or kidney cancer. This chain uses TRBV18 with TRBJ1-3, with D uncertain. Specimen: CD4+ or CD8+ T cells sorted from blood, collected in a trial of the OX40 agonist ivuxolimab. CDR3 DNA: TGTGCCAGCTCACCGATGCGGTGGGCCTTCGGAAACACCATATATTTT. Its protein is CASSPMRWAFGNTIYF.